This paragraph reports one T cell receptor beta chain. This sample stems from a study of cytomegalovirus exposure and HLA in healthy donors. PCR involved 60 Vbeta and 13 Jbeta primers. Assay: immunoSEQ multiplex PCR; the TCRdb copy retains only in-frame clones and omits some. The profile shows under 200,000 clones, roughly 86% of them singletons. The V gene lost 0 bases and the J gene lost 1 base, with 10 bases spanning the gap. The CDR3 has 15 amino acids. From germline, CDR1 is ENHRY and CDR2 SYGVKD. This chain links TRBV10-3 with TRBJ2-7, with D uncertain. The clonotype originates from a man in his forties or fifties in good health and CMV-seropositive. The sequencing sample was made of PBMCs. CDR3 nucleotides: TGTGCCATCAGTGAGTCGACGGGTCGATCCTACGAGCAGTACTTC. Translation gives CAISESTGRSYEQYF.